The entry below describes one T cell receptor (beta chain). Its specificity is unknown. The data were obtained in a study of beta chain features in type 1 diabetes. Germline CDR1 is SQVTM and CDR2 is ANQGSEA. Between the trimmed V and J ends, which lost 4 bases and 2 bases, there was a span of 11 bases. This CDR3 is built from 13 residues. Every isolated RNA sample was fully reverse transcribed, so sequencing captured expressed TCRB transcripts. Clones were read by immunoSEQ multiplex PCR, and TCRdb kept only the in-frame ones, dropping some. In the table there are 160,000 or so clones, about 10% of which are singletons. Study-level findings and limits: Moderate but significant shortening of TCRB CDR3s was recorded in all four CD4+ subsets from Type 1 diabetes patients.

The sequence came from a woman aged 25 to 39 with type 1 diabetes. V gene TRBV29-1 combines with J gene TRBJ1-1; D might be TRBD1 (5 bases). Sequencing input: central memory CD4+ T cells from blood. CDR3 in amino acids: CSVVRTRNTEAFF. The DNA of the CDR3 is TGCAGCGTTGTTAGGACACGAAACACTGAAGCTTTCTTT.